A selection of T cell receptor beta chains follows, all from one sample in a study of OX40 agonist ivuxolimab in advanced cancers. Produced via immunoSEQ multiplex PCR; TCRdb's table is partial and in-frame only. The sample records roughly 18,000 clones, 65% to 90% being singletons. Sequenced here: CD4+ or CD8+ T cells sorted from blood, sampled in a trial of the OX40 agonist ivuxolimab. These receptors were obtained from an adult with an advanced solid tumor such as melanoma, head and neck, liver or kidney cancer. CDR3s include the opening cysteine and the closing phenylalanine or tryptophan. A D gene is named only where the DNA matches it firmly. Not all rows give a size; the values are once, few, many and, for expanded clones, a class.

v_call: TRBV5-4; clone_size: once; d_call: TRBD2; j_call: TRBJ2-1; cdr3_aa: CASSLERGTSGSNEQFF; cdr3_nt: TGTGCCAGCAGCTTGGAAAGGGGGACTAGCGGGAGTAATGAGCAGTTCTTC
v_call: TRBV11-2; clone_size: NA; d_call: NA; j_call: TRBJ1-2; cdr3_aa: CASSPSPGLYTF; cdr3_nt: TGTGCCAGCAGCCCTAGCCCCGGGTTATACACCTTC
v_call: TRBV11-2; clone_size: NA; d_call: TRBD1; j_call: TRBJ1-4; cdr3_aa: CASSSTGAGYEKLFF; cdr3_nt: TGTGCCAGCAGCTCAACAGGGGCGGGGTACGAAAAACTGTTTTTT
v_call: TRBV7-2; clone_size: once; d_call: NA; j_call: TRBJ1-4; cdr3_aa: CASSLRANIGEKLFF; cdr3_nt: TGTGCCAGCAGCTTAAGGGCGAACATTGGGGAAAAACTGTTTTTT
v_call: TRBV15; clone_size: NA; d_call: NA; j_call: TRBJ2-3; cdr3_aa: CATSPAAGTDTQYF; cdr3_nt: TGTGCCACCTCCCCTGCGGCGGGGACAGATACGCAGTATTTT
v_call: TRBV27; clone_size: NA; d_call: NA; j_call: TRBJ2-1; cdr3_aa: CASSLKSPAHVGEQFF; cdr3_nt: TGTGCCAGCAGTTTAAAGTCCCCGGCCCATGTCGGCGAGCAGTTCTTC
v_call: TRBV25-1; clone_size: NA; d_call: NA; j_call: TRBJ1-4; cdr3_aa: CASKSGPGGKLFF; cdr3_nt: TGTGCCAGCAAGAGTGGACCGGGGGGAAAACTGTTTTTT
v_call: TRBV10-1; clone_size: once; d_call: TRBD1; j_call: TRBJ2-2; cdr3_aa: CASAGTGNTGELFF; cdr3_nt: TGCGCCAGCGCAGGGACAGGGAACACCGGGGAGCTGTTTTTT
v_call: TRBV4-2; clone_size: NA; d_call: NA; j_call: TRBJ2-7; cdr3_aa: CASSQDTASWEQYF; cdr3_nt: TGTGCCAGCAGCCAAGATACTGCCTCCTGGGAGCAGTACTTC
v_call: TRBV7-2; clone_size: NA; d_call: TRBD1; j_call: TRBJ1-6; cdr3_aa: CASSLGQGFYNSPLHF; cdr3_nt: TGTGCCAGCAGCTTAGGACAGGGGTTCTATAATTCACCCCTCCACTTT
v_call: TRBV28; clone_size: NA; d_call: NA; j_call: TRBJ2-3; cdr3_aa: CASSKSTRRDRTDTQYF; cdr3_nt: TGTGCCAGCAGTAAAAGCACTAGGCGGGACCGCACAGATACGCAGTATTTT
v_call: TRBV7-2; clone_size: NA; d_call: TRBD1; j_call: TRBJ2-1; cdr3_aa: CASSYPDRVPRLEQFF; cdr3_nt: TGTGCCAGCAGCTACCCGGACAGGGTACCTCGGTTGGAGCAGTTCTTC
v_call: TRBV19; clone_size: NA; d_call: TRBD1; j_call: TRBJ2-2; cdr3_aa: CASNPGQGTGELFF; cdr3_nt: TGTGCCAGCAACCCGGGACAGGGGACCGGGGAGCTGTTTTTT
v_call: TRBV7-6; clone_size: once; d_call: NA; j_call: TRBJ1-1; cdr3_aa: CASSAAIGTEAFF; cdr3_nt: TGTGCCAGCAGCGCCGCGATAGGCACTGAAGCTTTCTTT
v_call: TRBV7-3; clone_size: NA; d_call: NA; j_call: TRBJ2-5; cdr3_aa: CASSQVGSRETQYF; cdr3_nt: TGTGCCAGCAGCCAGGTGGGGTCCCGAGAGACCCAGTACTTC
v_call: TRBV5-1; clone_size: NA; d_call: NA; j_call: TRBJ1-2; cdr3_aa: CASSFDSYQRGYTF; cdr3_nt: TGCGCCAGCAGCTTTGATTCTTACCAGAGGGGCTACACCTTC
v_call: TRBV29-1; clone_size: NA; d_call: TRBD1; j_call: TRBJ2-7; cdr3_aa: CSVETGTGGRYEQYF; cdr3_nt: TGCAGCGTTGAGACAGGGACAGGGGGACGCTACGAGCAGTACTTC